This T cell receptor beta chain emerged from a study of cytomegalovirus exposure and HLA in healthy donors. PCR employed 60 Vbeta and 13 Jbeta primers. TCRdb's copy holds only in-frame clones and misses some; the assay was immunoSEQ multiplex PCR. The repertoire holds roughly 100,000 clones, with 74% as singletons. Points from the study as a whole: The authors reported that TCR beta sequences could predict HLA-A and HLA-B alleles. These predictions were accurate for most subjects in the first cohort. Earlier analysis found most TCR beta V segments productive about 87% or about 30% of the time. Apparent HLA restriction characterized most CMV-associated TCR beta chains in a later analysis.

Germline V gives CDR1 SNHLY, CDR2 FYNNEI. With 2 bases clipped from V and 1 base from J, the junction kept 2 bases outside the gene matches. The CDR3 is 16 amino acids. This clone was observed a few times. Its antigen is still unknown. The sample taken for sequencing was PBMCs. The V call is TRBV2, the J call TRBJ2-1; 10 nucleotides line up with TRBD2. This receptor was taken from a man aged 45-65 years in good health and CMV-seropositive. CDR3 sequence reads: CASSESAGGSYNEQFF. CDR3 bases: TGTGCCAGCAGTGAATCAGCGGGAGGGTCCTACAATGAGCAGTTCTTC.